Listed below are T cell receptor beta chains from one sample, sequenced in a study of blood T cells in healthy people across ages. TCRdb recomputed calls from the 5' RACE reads with MiXCR, one row per CDR3 protein. The sample consists of roughly 1.4 million distinct CDR3 sequences, almost 60% of them appearing once. The specimen sequenced was blood. The receptor set was obtained from a man aged 18 to 29 in good health. CDR3s include the opening cysteine and the closing phenylalanine or tryptophan. A D gene is named only where the DNA matches it firmly. Rows give clone size only sometimes, using once, few, many, or a class for an expanded clone.

v_gene	d_gene	len	j_gene	abundance	CDR3nt	CDR3aa
TRBV7-2	NA	14	TRBJ1-2	few	TGTGCCAGCACCCAATCCGGGACATCCTATGGCTACACCTTC	CASTQSGTSYGYTF
TRBV28	TRBD2	15	TRBJ2-7	NA	TGTGCCAGCAGTTTATTACGGACTAGACCTAACGAGCAGTACTTC	CASSLLRTRPNEQYF
TRBV15	NA	16	TRBJ2-7	NA	TGTGCCACCAGCAGAGAGCCCGGGACGGTTACCTACGAGCAGTACTTC	CATSREPGTVTYEQYF
TRBV7-8	TRBD1	16	TRBJ2-7	few	TGTGCCAGCAGCTTAGGACAGGGGGCGTTATCCTACGAGCAGTACTTC	CASSLGQGALSYEQYF
TRBV5-4	NA	13	TRBJ1-5	few	TGTGCCAGCAGCCAGGCCGGCAATCAGCCCCAGCATTTT	CASSQAGNQPQHF
TRBV7-2	TRBD1	15	TRBJ2-5	few	TGTGCCAGCAGCCGGGGACAGGGGTACCAAGAGACCCAGTACTTC	CASSRGQGYQETQYF
TRBV12-3/TRBV12-4	TRBD2	14	TRBJ2-7	NA	TGTGCCAGTAGTCCGCCCGGACTAGCGACCGAGCAGTACTTC	CASSPPGLATEQYF
TRBV4-1	TRBD2	15	TRBJ2-1	NA	TGCGCCAGCAGTCGGACTAGCGGGGACCAAGAGACCCAGTTCTTC	CASSRTSGDQETQFF
TRBV29-1	NA	20	TRBJ2-3	NA	TGCAGCGTTGAAGACCTCTGGCCCCACCGCAGGCCAGAACTCACAGATACGCAGTATTTT	CSVEDLWPHRRPELTDTQYF
TRBV4-3	NA	14	TRBJ2-7	NA	TGCGCCAGCAGCCAAGGCAGGTTCCTCTACGAGCAGTACTTC	CASSQGRFLYEQYF
TRBV27	NA	17	TRBJ2-7	once	TGTGCCAGCAGGACTCTAGTGGGAGAGACCTCCTACAATGAGCAGTACTTC	CASRTLVGETSYNEQYF
TRBV4-2	TRBD2	15	TRBJ2-7	NA	TGTGCCAGCAGCCGGGAGCGGGGGGCATCCTACGAGCAGTACTTC	CASSRERGASYEQYF
TRBV12-3/TRBV12-4	NA	17	TRBJ1-6	few	TGTGCCAGCAGTTTAGCGTCAGGGAGCTCCTATAATTCACCCCTCCACTTT	CASSLASGSSYNSPLHF
TRBV4-2	NA	15	TRBJ2-5	NA	TGTGCCAGCAGCCAAGCAGGACCTATTCAAGAGACCCAGTACTTC	CASSQAGPIQETQYF
TRBV27	TRBD2	16	TRBJ2-1	NA	TGTGCCAGCAGCCCCTCTACTAGCGGGAGCTACAATGAGCAGTTCTTC	CASSPSTSGSYNEQFF
TRBV6-5	NA	14	TRBJ1-2	NA	TGTGCCAGCAGTTTAGAGACAGGAGCCTCAAGCTACACCTTC	CASSLETGASSYTF
TRBV6-1	NA	16	TRBJ1-5	NA	TGTGCCAGCAGTGAAACCCCAGGTGCCCTTAATCAGCCCCAGCATTTT	CASSETPGALNQPQHF
TRBV4-1	TRBD1	15	TRBJ1-5	NA	TGCGCCAGCAGCCAAGACAGGACAGGGCTTCAGCCCCAGCATTTT	CASSQDRTGLQPQHF
TRBV12-3/TRBV12-4	NA	15	TRBJ2-2	NA	TGTGCCAGCAGTTGGGGGGGCTTGAACACCGGGGAGCTGTTTTTT	CASSWGGLNTGELFF
TRBV27	NA	16	TRBJ2-1	NA	TGTGCCAGCAGCGGCTCGCAAGGAGTTAGGACAGATACGCAGTTCTTC	CASSGSQGVRTDTQFF
TRBV5-4	NA	15	TRBJ1-2	NA	TGTGCCAGCAGCCAACCCCAGCAGGGAGGGTATGGCTACACCTTC	CASSQPQQGGYGYTF
TRBV12-3/TRBV12-4	TRBD1	16	TRBJ1-4	once	TGTGCCAGCAGCCCGAGAAGGACAGGGCTGAAGGAAAAACTGTTTTTT	CASSPRRTGLKEKLFF
TRBV11-2	NA	15	TRBJ1-4	NA	TGTGCCAGCAGCGGACATCGCCTGATTAATGAAAAACTGTTTTTT	CASSGHRLINEKLFF
TRBV7-2	TRBD1	14	TRBJ1-1	NA	TGTGCCACCAAGCCAGGGACAGTGAACACTGAAGCTTTCTTT	CATKPGTVNTEAFF
TRBV11-2	NA	11	TRBJ1-1	NA	TGTGCCAGCAGCCCCCGAACAGAAGCTTTCTTT	CASSPRTEAFF
TRBV20-1	NA	11	TRBJ1-2	NA	TGCAGTGCTCAGGGGTACTATGGCTACACCTTC	CSAQGYYGYTF
TRBV10-3	TRBD2	17	TRBJ2-2	NA	TGTGCCATCAGTCCGACTAGCGGGAGGGCGAACACCGGGGAGCTGTTTTTT	CAISPTSGRANTGELFF
TRBV27	NA	14	TRBJ2-5	NA	TGTGCCAGCAGTTCCTTCGGACAGAAAGAGACCCAGTACTTC	CASSSFGQKETQYF
TRBV20-1	NA	13	TRBJ2-2	NA	TGCAGTGCTAGAGGACAGGACACCGGGGAGCTGTTTTTT	CSARGQDTGELFF
TRBV10-3	TRBD1	14	TRBJ1-1	once	TGTGCCATCAGCCCAGGGGGCAGGGGTACTGAAGCTTTCTTT	CAISPGGRGTEAFF
TRBV4-1	NA	16	TRBJ1-5	NA	TGCGCCAGCAGCCAAGTGGCCGGGGGCAGCAATCAGCCCCAGCATTTT	CASSQVAGGSNQPQHF
TRBV6-2/TRBV6-3	NA	13	TRBJ2-2	NA	TGTGCCGGTGGACAGCTTAGGACCGGGGAGCTGTTTTTT	CAGGQLRTGELFF
TRBV11-1	NA	14	TRBJ1-1	NA	TGTGCCAGCAGCTTCGGGGACCTGAACACTGAAGCTTTCTTT	CASSFGDLNTEAFF
TRBV3-1	NA	14	TRBJ1-1	few	TGTGCCAGCAGCCCTGGGTCGGTGAACACTGAAGCTTTCTTT	CASSPGSVNTEAFF